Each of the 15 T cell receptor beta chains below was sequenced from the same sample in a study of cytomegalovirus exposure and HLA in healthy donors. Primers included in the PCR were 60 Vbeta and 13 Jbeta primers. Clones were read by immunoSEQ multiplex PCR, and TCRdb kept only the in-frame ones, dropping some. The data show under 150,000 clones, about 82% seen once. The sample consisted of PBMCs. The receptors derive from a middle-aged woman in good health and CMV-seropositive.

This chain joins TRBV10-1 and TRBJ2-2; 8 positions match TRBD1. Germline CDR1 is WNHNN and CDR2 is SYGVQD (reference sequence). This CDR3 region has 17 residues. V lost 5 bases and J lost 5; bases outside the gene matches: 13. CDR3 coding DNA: TGCGCCAGCAGTAGCCGGGACAGGTTCGGGTGGACCGGGGAGCTGTTTTTT. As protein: CASSSRDRFGWTGELFF.

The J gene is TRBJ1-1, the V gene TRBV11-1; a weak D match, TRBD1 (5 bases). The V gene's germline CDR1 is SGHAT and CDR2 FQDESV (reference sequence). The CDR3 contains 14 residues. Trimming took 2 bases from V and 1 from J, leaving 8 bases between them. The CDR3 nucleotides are TGTGCCAGCAGCTTATGGGGCGGGAACACTGAAGCTTTCTTT. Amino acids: CASSLWGGNTEAFF.

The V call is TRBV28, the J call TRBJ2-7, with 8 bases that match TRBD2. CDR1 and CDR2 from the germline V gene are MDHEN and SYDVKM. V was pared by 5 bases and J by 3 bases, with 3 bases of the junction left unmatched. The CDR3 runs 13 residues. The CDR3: CASSLAGGYEQYF. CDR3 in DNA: TGTGCCAGCAGTCTTGCGGGGGGCTACGAGCAGTACTTC.

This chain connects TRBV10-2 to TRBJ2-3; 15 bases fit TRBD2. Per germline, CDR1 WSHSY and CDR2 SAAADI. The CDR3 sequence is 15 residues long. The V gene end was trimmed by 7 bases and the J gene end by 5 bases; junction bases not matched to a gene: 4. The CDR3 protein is CASTTGLAGGDTQYF. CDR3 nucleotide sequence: TGCGCCAGCACGACGGGACTAGCGGGGGGAGATACGCAGTATTTT.

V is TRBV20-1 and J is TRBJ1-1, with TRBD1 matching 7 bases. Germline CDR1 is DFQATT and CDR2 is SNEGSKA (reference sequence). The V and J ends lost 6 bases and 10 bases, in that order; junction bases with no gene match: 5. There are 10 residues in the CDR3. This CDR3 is CSATYRGAFF. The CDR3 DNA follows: TGCAGTGCAACCTACAGGGGAGCTTTCTTT.

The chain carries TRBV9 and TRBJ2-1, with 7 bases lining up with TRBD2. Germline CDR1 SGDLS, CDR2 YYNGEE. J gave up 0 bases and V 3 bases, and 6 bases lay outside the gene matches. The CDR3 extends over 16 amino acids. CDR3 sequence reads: CASSALAVSSYNEQFF. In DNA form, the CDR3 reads TGTGCCAGCAGCGCTCTAGCGGTGAGCTCCTACAATGAGCAGTTCTTC.

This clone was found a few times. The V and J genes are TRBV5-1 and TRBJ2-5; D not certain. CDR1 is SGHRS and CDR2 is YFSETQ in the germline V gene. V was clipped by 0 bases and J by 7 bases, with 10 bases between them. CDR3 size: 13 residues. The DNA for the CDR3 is TGCGCCAGCAGCTTGGTGTCGGGTGGGACCCAGTACTTC. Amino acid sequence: CASSLVSGGTQYF.

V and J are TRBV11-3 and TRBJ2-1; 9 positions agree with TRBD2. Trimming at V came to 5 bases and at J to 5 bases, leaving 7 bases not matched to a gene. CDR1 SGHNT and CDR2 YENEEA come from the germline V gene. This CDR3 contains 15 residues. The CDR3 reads CASSAGTSSNNEQFF. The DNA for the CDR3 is TGTGCCAGCAGCGCCGGGACTAGCAGTAACAATGAGCAGTTCTTC.

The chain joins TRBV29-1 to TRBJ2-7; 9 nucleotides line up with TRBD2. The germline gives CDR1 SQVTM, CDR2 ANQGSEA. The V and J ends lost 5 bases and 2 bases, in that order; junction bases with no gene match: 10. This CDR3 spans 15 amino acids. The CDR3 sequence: CSVRWGSSGAYEQYF. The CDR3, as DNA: TGCAGCGTTAGGTGGGGGTCTAGCGGGGCCTACGAGCAGTACTTC.

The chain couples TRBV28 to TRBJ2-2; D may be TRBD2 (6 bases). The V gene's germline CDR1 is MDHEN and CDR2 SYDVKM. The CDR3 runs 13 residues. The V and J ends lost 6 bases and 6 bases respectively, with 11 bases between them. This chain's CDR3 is CASRQPGAGELFF. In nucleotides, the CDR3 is TGTGCCAGCAGGCAACCGGGAGCCGGGGAGCTGTTTTTT.

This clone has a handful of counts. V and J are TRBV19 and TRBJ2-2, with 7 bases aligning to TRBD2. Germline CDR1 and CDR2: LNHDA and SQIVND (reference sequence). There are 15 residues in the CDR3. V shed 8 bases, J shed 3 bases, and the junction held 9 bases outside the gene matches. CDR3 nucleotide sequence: TGTGCCAGTCGGGGCGGGCTAGCGGACACCGGGGAGCTGTTTTTT. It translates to CASRGGLADTGELFF.

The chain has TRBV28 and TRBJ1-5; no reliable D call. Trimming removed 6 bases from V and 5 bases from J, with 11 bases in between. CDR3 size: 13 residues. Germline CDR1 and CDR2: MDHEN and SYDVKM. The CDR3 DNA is TGTGCCAGCAGACTGACTAGAGATCAGCCCCAGCATTTT. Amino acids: CASRLTRDQPQHF.

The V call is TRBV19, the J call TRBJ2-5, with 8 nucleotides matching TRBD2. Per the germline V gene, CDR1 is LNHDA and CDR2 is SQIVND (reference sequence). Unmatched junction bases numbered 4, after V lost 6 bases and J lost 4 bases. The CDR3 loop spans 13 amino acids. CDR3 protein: CASSRTSRETQYF. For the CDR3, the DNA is TGTGCCAGTAGCCGGACTAGCCGAGAGACCCAGTACTTC.

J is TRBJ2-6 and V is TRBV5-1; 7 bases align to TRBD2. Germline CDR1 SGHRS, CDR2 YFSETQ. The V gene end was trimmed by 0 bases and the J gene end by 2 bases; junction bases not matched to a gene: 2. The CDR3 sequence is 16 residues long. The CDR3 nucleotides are TGCGCCAGCAGCTTGGTGGGGACTACTGGGGCCAACGTCCTGACTTTC. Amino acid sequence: CASSLVGTTGANVLTF.

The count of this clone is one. Here the CDR3 DNA reads TGTGCCAGCAGCCCAATTAGCGGGGCCTACGAGCAGTACTTC. Translation: CASSPISGAYEQYF. This chain joins TRBV28 and TRBJ2-7; TRBD2 agrees at 8 bases. The length of the CDR3 is 14 residues. Germline-derived CDR1 and CDR2 are MDHEN and SYDVKM. The V gene end was trimmed by 6 bases and the J gene end by 2 bases; junction bases not matched to a gene: 6.